This record looks at one T cell receptor beta chain sequence and its context. The antigen is undetermined. Germline V CDR1 and CDR2: SGHRS, YFSETQ. V gave up 5 bases and J gave up 4 bases; unmatched junction bases: 5. The CDR3 consists of 15 residues. These data belong to a study of T cell responses to AZD1222 COVID-19 vaccine. Assay: immunoSEQ multiplex PCR; the TCRdb copy retains only in-frame clones and omits some. Here the sample spans 150,000 to 200,000 clones, around 87% being singletons. Findings and caveats of the study: Spike as a whole was targeted by vaccine-associated CD4 TCRs, dominant at 160-218 and 743-854. Donors skewed white British and female; clonal diversity was possibly underestimated. After two AZD1222 doses, spike-specific TCR breadth and depth rose versus day 0.

The source was peripheral blood, collected on day 0 of MenACWY control vaccination. This rearrangement joins TRBV5-1 to TRBJ1-5; 11 positions agree with TRBD1. The TCR originated in an adult in good health. CDR3 loop: CASREGQGENQPQHF. In DNA form, the CDR3 reads TGCGCCAGCAGGGAGGGACAGGGGGAGAATCAGCCCCAGCATTTT.